Below are 31 T cell receptor beta chains sequenced from a single sample in a study of shared clonotypes between healthy human individuals. Using immunoSEQ multiplex PCR, the repertoire was profiled, and TCRdb retains in-frame clones only, with some absent. The data hold 450,000 to 550,000 clones, with 79% observed a single time. The sequenced material came from PBMCs. These receptors all stem from a woman between 40 and 55 years old in good health. Some clones in this sample may be carry-over from other donors' samples.

This chain uses TRBV18 with TRBJ1-1; 7 bases agree with TRBD1. J lost 2 bases, V lost 3 bases, and 6 bases had no gene match. The CDR3 extends over 15 amino acids. Germline V gene lookup returns CDR1 KGHSH and CDR2 LQKENI. The CDR3 coding sequence is TGTGCCAGCTCACCTTCCGACAGGGCTAACACTGAAGCTTTCTTT. This sequence encodes CASSPSDRANTEAFF.

In its sample, this clone was seen once. This sequence joins TRBV28 and TRBJ1-2; 8 bases map to TRBD1. The length of the CDR3 is 15 residues. Germline assignment: CDR1 MDHEN and CDR2 SYDVKM. V lost 5 bases, J lost 4 bases, and 9 bases stayed unmatched. The CDR3 loop reads CASSTRQGPFYGYTF. In DNA, the CDR3 is TGTGCCAGCAGTACCAGACAGGGGCCCTTCTATGGCTACACCTTC.

This chain connects TRBV5-5 to TRBJ1-1; TRBD1 aligns across 7 bases. Germline CDR1 reads SGHKS; CDR2 reads YYEKEE (reference sequence). This CDR3 is built from 15 residues. J lost 1 base, V lost 4 bases, and 7 bases had no gene match. The CDR3 bases are TGTGCCAGCAGCCTGACAGGGATCACGAACACTGAAGCTTTCTTT. Protein product: CASSLTGITNTEAFF.

The chain carries TRBV6-4 and TRBJ2-7, with 7 bases fitting TRBD2. V lost 7 bases to trimming and J lost 0 bases; unmatched junction nucleotides: 6. The germline CDR1 and CDR2 sequences are MRHNA and SNTAGT. This CDR3 comprises 14 residues. CDR3: CASISSGSSYEQYF. The DNA for the CDR3 is TGTGCCAGCATTTCTAGCGGTAGCTCCTACGAGCAGTACTTC.

This clone was picked up a small number of times. This chain uses TRBV28 with TRBJ1-5; TRBD1 matches at 7 bases. The CDR3 covers 12 residues. Trimming at V came to 9 bases and at J to 4 bases, leaving 3 bases not matched to a gene. Germline lookup yields CDR1 MDHEN and CDR2 SYDVKM. The CDR3 sequence: CASGTANQPQHF. CDR3 bases: TGTGCCAGTGGGACAGCAAATCAGCCCCAGCATTTT.

This clone has only one observation. Other DNA sequences from this sample encode an identical CDR3 as well. This chain connects TRBV28 to TRBJ2-7; D not certain. Germline V gene data show CDR1 as MDHEN and CDR2 as SYDVKM. Trimming took off 6 bases at V and 3 bases at J, with 12 bases between the two ends. This CDR3 spans 13 amino acids. The DNA for the CDR3 is TGTGCCAGCAGCCCCCCCGCTAGCTACGAGCAGTACTTC. Protein: CASSPPASYEQYF.

This chain joins TRBV5-1 and TRBJ1-2; a possible D gene is TRBD1 (6 bases). Germline V gene data show CDR1 as SGHRS and CDR2 as YFSETQ. This CDR3 has 15 amino acids. Trimming removed 4 bases from V and 2 bases from J, with 15 bases in between. Here the CDR3 DNA reads TGCGCCAGCAGCGGGCAAGGGGGATGGAACTATGGCTACACCTTC. This encodes CASSGQGGWNYGYTF.

V usage is TRBV19 and J usage is TRBJ1-5; 9 positions agree with TRBD1. V lost 7 bases and J lost 4; bases outside the gene matches: 8. CDR1 is LNHDA, CDR2 SQIVND, per germline (reference sequence). There are 15 residues in the CDR3. The CDR3 sequence: CASTDGTGLNQPQHF. In nucleotides, the CDR3 is TGTGCCAGTACCGACGGGACAGGGTTGAATCAGCCCCAGCATTTT.

Details on this clone: This sample includes further DNA sequences coding for the same CDR3. The rearrangement links TRBV5-1 to TRBJ2-3; no definite D call. Germline V CDR1 and CDR2: SGHRS, YFSETQ. This CDR3 has 15 amino acids. Trimming took 0 bases from V and 1 from J, leaving 9 bases between them. The CDR3 nucleotides read TGCGCCAGCAGCTTGGAAGGACGGGGCACAGATACGCAGTATTTT. It encodes CASSLEGRGTDTQYF.

Of note for this clone: In the same sample, other DNA sequences code for this CDR3. The rearrangement uses TRBV5-1 and TRBJ2-7; TRBD1 matches at 7 bases. Trimming removed 4 bases from V and 5 bases from J; junction bases left unmatched: 9. CDR3 length equals 14 residues. CDR1 is SGHRS, CDR2 YFSETQ, per germline. This CDR3 reads CASSPLDREDEQYF. CDR3 coding DNA: TGCGCCAGCAGCCCCCTCGACAGGGAAGACGAGCAGTACTTC.

The chain links TRBV9 to TRBJ2-1; no definite D call. The CDR3 consists of 14 residues. CDR1 is SGDLS, CDR2 YYNGEE, per germline. V lost 0 bases and J 5 bases, leaving 9 bases between the germline ends. The CDR3 DNA reads as TGTGCCAGCAGCGTAGAAGGTGGAAACAATGAGCAGTTCTTC. This codes for CASSVEGGNNEQFF.

The chain links TRBV30 to TRBJ2-7; unclear D gene. Trimming pared 4 bases from V and 0 bases from J, leaving 10 bases between. CDR1 is GTSNPN, CDR2 SVGIG, per germline (reference sequence). The CDR3 extends over 13 amino acids. DNA for the CDR3: TGTGCCTGGATGTTCAAGTCCTCCTACGAGCAGTACTTC. The encoded protein is CAWMFKSSYEQYF. The whole variable domain, remainder taken from reference TRBV30 and TRBJ2-7, is SQTIHQWPATLVQPVGSPLSLECTVEGTSNPNLYWYRQAAGRGLQLLFYSVGIGQISSEVPQNLSASRPQDRQFILSSKKLLLSDSGFYLCAWMFKSSYEQYFGPGTRLTVT.

The CDR3 DNA reads TGTGCCAGCAGTGAATCACCCACTAGTGGCCCAGATACGCAGTATTTT. It codes for CASSESPTSGPDTQYF. This chain connects TRBV6-4 to TRBJ2-3, with D possibly matching TRBD2 (5 bases). With 3 bases removed from V and 4 bases from J, the gap between germline ends came to 17 bases. This CDR3 has 16 amino acids. The germline V gene encodes CDR1 MRHNA and CDR2 SNTAGT.

The chain links TRBV10-1 to TRBJ1-5; D is uncertain. Germline CDR1 reads WNHNN; CDR2 reads SYGVQD (reference sequence). Trimming took 0 bases from V and 9 from J, leaving 9 bases between them. This CDR3 is 13 amino acids long. The CDR3 protein is CASSESGLPPQHF. The CDR3 coding sequence is TGCGCCAGCAGTGAGTCGGGCCTTCCGCCCCAGCATTTT.

This clone was counted only a few times. The V call is TRBV27, the J call TRBJ1-4; unclear D gene. The CDR3 runs to 14 residues. The V gene's germline CDR1 is MNHEY and CDR2 SMNVEV (reference sequence). Trimming left V 5 bases short and J 6 bases short, with 13 bases between. CDR3 loop: CASSVDRTDEKLFF. CDR3 coding DNA: TGTGCCAGCAGTGTCGATAGGACGGATGAAAAACTGTTTTTT.

This chain connects TRBV7-9 to TRBJ2-1, with 11 bases identical to TRBD2. This CDR3 spans 13 amino acids. The trim removed 11 bases at V and 6 bases at J, leaving 6 bases unmatched. The V gene's germline CDR1 is SEHNR and CDR2 FQNEAQ (reference sequence). The CDR3 DNA sequence: TGTGCCGGTTCTAGCGGGGGGCTCAATGAGCAGTTCTTC. Translating it yields CAGSSGGLNEQFF.

V and J are TRBV15 and TRBJ2-3; D not resolved. This CDR3 is 14 amino acids long. Germline lookup yields CDR1 LNHNV and CDR2 YYDKDF (reference sequence). Trimming took off 4 bases at V and 1 base at J, with 9 bases between the two ends. In DNA, the CDR3 is TGTGCCACCAGCATAGCCTCCCGCACAGATACGCAGTATTTT. As protein: CATSIASRTDTQYF.

The chain employs TRBV6-5 and TRBJ1-1; D is undetermined. Germline V gene lookup returns CDR1 MNHEY and CDR2 SVGAGI. The CDR3 sequence is 15 residues long. Trimming stripped 0 bases from V and 2 bases from J, with 10 bases between. The CDR3 region is CASSYSRASNTEAFF. CDR3 nucleotide sequence: TGTGCCAGCAGTTACTCTCGGGCATCTAACACTGAAGCTTTCTTT.

With respect to this clone: This sample includes further DNA sequences coding for the same CDR3. The gene calls are TRBV4-1 and TRBJ1-3; maybe TRBD1 (5 bases). Trimming took 4 bases from V and 0 from J, leaving 13 bases between them. Germline V gene sequence: CDR1 MGHRA, CDR2 YSYEKL. This CDR3 region has 16 residues. CDR3 loop: CASSPMGRSSGNTIYF. The DNA of the CDR3 is TGCGCCAGCAGCCCCATGGGGCGTAGCTCTGGAAACACCATATATTTT.

In its sample, this clone was seen a few times. V is TRBV4-2 and J is TRBJ2-1, with D perhaps given as TRBD1 or TRBD2 (7 bases each). Looked up from germline, CDR1 is LGHNA and CDR2 is YNFKEQ. Trimming pared 4 bases from V and 9 bases from J, leaving 13 bases between. This CDR3 is built from 13 residues. The CDR3 here is CASSLSGTAEQFF. CDR3 nucleotide sequence: TGTGCCAGCAGCCTGAGCGGGACAGCTGAGCAGTTCTTC.

The V call is TRBV6-6, the J call TRBJ2-6; a weak D match, TRBD2 (5 bases). The germline V gene encodes CDR1 MNHNY and CDR2 SVGAGI (reference sequence). Deletions cut 6 bases from V and 1 base from J, with 10 bases between. CDR3 length equals 15 residues. The CDR3 DNA reads as TGTGCCAGCAGCCTCCGAGGGTCTGGGGCCAACGTCCTGACTTTC. Encoded protein: CASSLRGSGANVLTF.

J is TRBJ2-7 and V is TRBV5-1; D possibly corresponds to TRBD2 (5 bases). From germline, CDR1 is SGHRS and CDR2 YFSETQ. The CDR3 loop spans 15 amino acids. V was shortened by 0 bases and J by 0 bases, with 10 bases between the two germline ends. The CDR3 sequence is CASSLVFGDSYEQYF. As DNA, the CDR3 is TGCGCCAGCAGCTTGGTATTCGGGGACTCCTACGAGCAGTACTTC.

Regarding this clone: Other DNA sequences in this specimen translate into the identical CDR3. The V call is TRBV7-9, the J call TRBJ2-3, with TRBD2 matching 9 bases. CDR3 length: 14 residues. The germline gives CDR1 SEHNR, CDR2 FQNEAQ (reference sequence). Trimming at V came to 1 base and at J to 6 bases, leaving 2 bases not matched to a gene. CDR3 nucleotide sequence: TGTGCCAGCAGCTTAGGGCTAGCGGGGGATACGCAGTATTTT. Encoded protein: CASSLGLAGDTQYF. The full variable domain, with the rest looked up from reference TRBV7-9 and TRBJ2-3, is DTGVSQNPRHKITKRGQNVTFRCDPISEHNRLYWYRQTLGQGPEFLTYFQNEAQLEKSRLLSDRFSAERPKGSFSTLEIQRTEQGDSAMYLCASSLGLAGDTQYFGPGTRLTVL.

This chain links TRBV6-6 with TRBJ2-4; the match to TRBD1 covers 8 bases. The junction had 9 bases not matched to a gene; V was cut back by 5 bases and J by 15 bases. Germline V gene lookup returns CDR1 MNHNY and CDR2 SVGAGI (reference sequence). CDR3 length: 12 amino acids. The CDR3 DNA reads as TGTGCCAGCAGTCACCAGGGGGCCCCGATGTACTTC. It translates to CASSHQGAPMYF.

To note about this clone: A clone one base away is much larger, so this may be a read error. This sequence joins TRBV4-2 and TRBJ2-7, with TRBD2 matching 7 bases. The germline CDR1 and CDR2 sequences are LGHNA and YNFKEQ. The CDR3 length is 16 residues. In DNA, the CDR3 is TGTGCCAGCAGCCAAGCCTGGCGGGGGAGCTCCTACGGGCAGTACTTC. Translating gives CASSQAWRGSSYGQYF.

This sequence joins TRBV18 and TRBJ2-1, with 12 nucleotides matching TRBD2. This CDR3 is built from 17 residues. V shed 4 bases and J 0 bases; nucleotides not matched to a gene: 4. The germline V gene has CDR1 KGHSH and CDR2 LQKENI. CDR3 amino acids: CASSQTSGRTSYNEQFF. CDR3 sequence (DNA): TGTGCCAGCTCACAGACTAGCGGGAGAACCTCCTACAATGAGCAGTTCTTC. The whole variable domain, remainder taken from reference TRBV18 and TRBJ2-1, is NAGVMQNPRHLVRRRGQEARLRCSPMKGHSHVYWYRQLPEEGLKFMVYLQKENIIDESGMPKERFSAEFPKEGPSILRIQQVVRGDSAAYFCASSQTSGRTSYNEQFFGPGTRLTVL.

The chain couples TRBV13 to TRBJ2-1; D is unclear. CDR3 length: 14 amino acids. Germline CDR1 is PRHDT and CDR2 is FYEKMQ (reference sequence). V was pared by 5 bases and J by 0 bases, with 8 bases between. The CDR3 region has the DNA TGTGCCAGCAGCCACGTGAGCTCCTACAATGAGCAGTTCTTC. Translating gives CASSHVSSYNEQFF.

V and J are TRBV5-4 and TRBJ2-3; the D call may be TRBD1 or TRBD2 (6 bases each). The V end was cut by 4 bases, the J end by 3 bases, with 15 bases between. Germline lookup yields CDR1 SGHNT and CDR2 YYREEE (reference sequence). The CDR3 is 15 amino acids. CDR3 loop: CASSQDRGRTDTQYF. In DNA, the CDR3 is TGTGCCAGCAGCCAGGACCGGGGGCGGACAGATACGCAGTATTTT.

The V and J genes are TRBV7-8 and TRBJ2-3; 8 bases map to TRBD2. V gave up 7 bases and J gave up 2 bases; unmatched junction bases: 2. Germline loops: CDR1 SGHVS, CDR2 FQNEAQ. The CDR3 has 13 amino acids. CDR3 bases: TGTGCCAGCATCGGGGGGGACACAGATACGCAGTATTTT. Translating gives CASIGGDTDTQYF.

The chain employs TRBV9 and TRBJ2-1, with 9 bases fitting TRBD2. Germline-derived CDR1 and CDR2 are SGDLS and YYNGEE. There are 14 residues in the CDR3. The trim removed 2 bases at V and 6 bases at J, leaving 3 bases unmatched. CDR3 residues: CASSVSGSPNEQFF. The CDR3 coding sequence is TGTGCCAGCAGCGTTAGCGGGAGTCCCAATGAGCAGTTCTTC.

This chain joins TRBV27 and TRBJ1-5, with D hard to call. CDR3 length: 13 residues. V lost 5 bases to trimming and J lost 3 bases, with 8 bases between them. In germline, CDR1 is MNHEY, CDR2 SMNVEV (reference sequence). DNA of the CDR3: TGTGCCAGCAGTACGACCTTCAATCAGCCCCAGCATTTT. Protein: CASSTTFNQPQHF.